These 13 T cell receptor beta chains were sequenced from one sample in a study of OX40 agonist ivuxolimab in advanced cancers. Libraries were prepared by immunoSEQ multiplex PCR; TCRdb keeps only in-frame clonotypes and omits some of them. This table holds about 66,000 clones, over 75% found once. Material: CD4+ or CD8+ T cells sorted from blood, obtained in a trial of the OX40 agonist ivuxolimab. Receptor source: an adult with an advanced solid tumor such as melanoma, head and neck, liver or kidney cancer.

The rearrangement uses TRBV19 and TRBJ2-6; 8 bases align to TRBD1. The CDR3 has 14 residues. The germline V gene has CDR1 LNHDA and CDR2 SQIVND (reference sequence). V lost 8 bases and J lost 4; bases outside the gene matches: 4. The CDR3: CASGQGAGANVLTF. The CDR3 DNA is TGTGCCAGTGGACAGGGTGCGGGGGCCAACGTCCTGACTTTC.

The chain carries TRBV10-3 and TRBJ2-2; 8 bases are a match to TRBD1. The CDR3 is 13 residues long. V trimming: 6 bases; J trimming: 5 bases; junction bases outside the gene matches: 2. CDR1 and CDR2 from the germline V gene are ENHRY and SYGVKD. The CDR3 DNA reads as TGTGCCATCAGGCAGGGGGCAACCGGGGAGCTGTTTTTT. Encoded protein: CAIRQGATGELFF.

V gene TRBV19 combines with J gene TRBJ2-7; TRBD1 matches at 8 bases. In germline, CDR1 is LNHDA, CDR2 SQIVND (reference sequence). The CDR3 length is 17 residues. The V gene end was trimmed by 5 bases and the J gene end by 2 bases; junction bases not matched to a gene: 14. CDR3 amino acids: CASSPPSQGVGTYEQYF. The CDR3 nucleotides read TGTGCCAGTAGTCCGCCCTCACAGGGGGTAGGAACCTACGAGCAGTACTTC.

V gene TRBV9 combines with J gene TRBJ1-2, with a weak D call TRBD1 (5 bases). The CDR3 consists of 12 residues. V lost 0 bases to trimming and J lost 7 bases, with 7 bases between them. Per the germline V gene, CDR1 is SGDLS and CDR2 is YYNGEE. The chain's CDR3 is CASSVARGGYTF. CDR3 sequence (DNA): TGTGCCAGCAGCGTAGCAAGGGGTGGCTACACCTTC.

The chain employs TRBV7-9 and TRBJ2-7, with D maybe TRBD2 (5 bases). Per germline, CDR1 SEHNR and CDR2 FQNEAQ (reference sequence). Trimming removed 6 bases at V and 6 bases at J, with 12 bases between. This CDR3 contains 12 residues. Here the CDR3 reads CASSKDAGEQYF. The CDR3 DNA reads as TGTGCCAGCAGTAAGGACGCGGGCGAGCAGTACTTC.

V is TRBV5-1 and J is TRBJ1-2; a possible D gene is TRBD1 (6 bases). The germline CDR1 and CDR2 sequences are SGHRS and YFSETQ. This CDR3 is built from 13 residues. V dropped 0 bases and J dropped 8 bases, with 11 bases sitting between them. The chain's CDR3 is CASSLEAGDGYTF. In nucleotides, the CDR3 is TGCGCCAGCAGCTTGGAGGCAGGGGACGGCTACACCTTC.

This rearrangement joins TRBV19 to TRBJ1-6, with D tentatively TRBD1 (5 bases). Germline CDR1 LNHDA, CDR2 SQIVND (reference sequence). With 4 bases removed from V and 10 bases from J, the gap between germline ends came to 17 bases. CDR3 length: 15 amino acids. As DNA, the CDR3 is TGTGCCAGTAGTACATCCGGGACCGGGGACTCACCCCTCCACTTT. Amino acid sequence: CASSTSGTGDSPLHF.

This clone was picked up one time. The chain links TRBV5-1 to TRBJ1-2; 7 bases match TRBD1. Trimming at V came to 0 bases and at J to 2 bases, leaving 1 base not matched to a gene. CDR3 size: 14 residues. Germline V gives CDR1 SGHRS, CDR2 YFSETQ. The CDR3 nucleotides are TGCGCCAGCAGCTTGGGGACAGGAAACTATGGCTACACCTTC. It specifies CASSLGTGNYGYTF.

V and J are TRBV6-5 and TRBJ2-5; 7 bases map to TRBD1. V shed 6 bases, J shed 2 bases, and the junction held 3 bases outside the gene matches. Germline CDR1 and CDR2: MNHEY and SVGAGI. This CDR3 is 13 amino acids long. CDR3 bases: TGTGCCAGCAGGGAACAGGGGCAAGAGACCCAGTACTTC. Translation gives CASREQGQETQYF.

This clone has a single count. The CDR3 DNA sequence: TGCGCCAGCAGCTTGTTCTTCGGCGGGGAGCTGTTTTTT. Its translation is CASSLFFGGELFF. The chain is built from TRBV5-1 and TRBJ2-2; D unresolved. Trimming stripped 1 base from V and 7 bases from J, with 8 bases between. Germline V gene lookup returns CDR1 SGHRS and CDR2 YFSETQ. The CDR3 runs to 13 residues.

This chain uses TRBV6-5 with TRBJ1-1, with 7 nucleotides matching TRBD1. Germline loops: CDR1 MNHEY, CDR2 SVGAGI. The ends lost 11 bases at V and 6 bases at J; junction bases unmatched: 15. The CDR3 sequence is 14 residues long. The CDR3 region has the DNA TGTGCCTCAGCTTTCGGGACAGAACTCGCTGAAGCTTTCTTT. It codes for CASAFGTELAEAFF.

This clone was seen more than once but under ten times. The chain joins TRBV7-9 to TRBJ2-7; D assignment may be TRBD1 or TRBD2 (5 bases each). The length of the CDR3 is 13 residues. Trimming took 5 bases from V and 4 from J, leaving 12 bases between them. Per the germline V gene, CDR1 is SEHNR and CDR2 is FQNEAQ (reference sequence). CDR3 sequence (DNA): TGTGCCAGCAGCCCCCGGGACCGGTACGAGCAGTACTTC. The encoded protein is CASSPRDRYEQYF.

This chain links TRBV18 with TRBJ1-1; D not certain. V dropped 0 bases and J dropped 7 bases, with 6 bases sitting between them. CDR1 and CDR2 from the germline V gene are KGHSH and LQKENI. This CDR3 is 12 amino acids long. CDR3 amino acids: CASSPPGFEAFF. The DNA of the CDR3 is TGTGCCAGCTCACCACCGGGGTTTGAAGCTTTCTTT. Drawing the rest from reference TRBV18 and TRBJ1-1, the complete variable domain is NAGVMQNPRHLVRRRGQEARLRCSPMKGHSHVYWYRQLPEEGLKFMVYLQKENIIDESGMPKERFSAEFPKEGPSILRIQQVVRGDSAAYFCASSPPGFEAFFGQGTRLTVV.